The 9 T cell receptor beta chains below were found in one sample sequenced in a study of OX40 agonist ivuxolimab in advanced cancers. Here immunoSEQ multiplex PCR was the method, and the copy in TCRdb shows in-frame clones only, minus some. The table records fewer than 45,000 clones, 70% to 90% of them present only once. The sequences come from CD4+ or CD8+ T cells sorted from blood, collected in a trial of the OX40 agonist ivuxolimab. The origin of the receptors is an adult with an advanced solid tumor such as melanoma, head and neck, liver or kidney cancer.

This clone appeared once. V usage is TRBV7-9 and J usage is TRBJ1-1, with 9 bases lining up with TRBD1. This CDR3 contains 13 residues. The germline V gene encodes CDR1 SEHNR and CDR2 FQNEAQ (reference sequence). The V segment lost 5 bases and the J segment 4 bases; nucleotides outside the gene matches: 2. The CDR3 here is CASSGTGSTEAFF. The CDR3 DNA follows: TGTGCCAGCAGCGGGACAGGGAGCACTGAAGCTTTCTTT.

CDR3 protein: CATRREWGEQFF. Written as DNA, the CDR3 is TGTGCCACCAGGCGGGAGTGGGGTGAGCAGTTCTTC. The rearrangement links TRBV15 to TRBJ2-1; TRBD2 agrees at 7 bases. The germline gives CDR1 LNHNV, CDR2 YYDKDF (reference sequence). Trimming took 6 bases from V and 9 from J; bases not matched to a gene: 5. The CDR3 covers 12 residues. Supplemented by reference TRBV15 and TRBJ2-1, the full variable domain reads DAMVIQNPRYQVTQFGKPVTLSCSQTLNHNVMYWYQQKSSQAPKLLFHYYDKDFNNEADTPDNFQSRRPNTSFCFLDIRSPGLGDTAMYLCATRREWGEQFFGPGTRLTVL.

The chain joins TRBV9 to TRBJ2-1; D gene unclear. The ends were cut back, 0 bases at V and 0 bases at J, with 10 bases in the middle. The CDR3 has 16 residues. CDR1 and CDR2 from the germline V gene are SGDLS and YYNGEE. CDR3 region: CASSVAQWSSYNEQFF. In nucleotides, the CDR3 is TGTGCCAGCAGCGTAGCTCAGTGGAGCTCCTACAATGAGCAGTTCTTC.

The chain couples TRBV4-2 to TRBJ2-7, with 10 positions matching TRBD1. The germline V gene encodes CDR1 LGHNA and CDR2 YNFKEQ. The CDR3 runs to 15 residues. With 4 bases clipped from V and 2 bases from J, the junction kept 5 bases outside the gene matches. The CDR3: CASSPGTGVTYEQYF. The CDR3 nucleotides read TGTGCCAGCAGCCCCGGGACAGGGGTTACCTACGAGCAGTACTTC.

V usage is TRBV7-9 and J usage is TRBJ1-5, with 9 positions matching TRBD1. CDR3 size: 14 residues. J gave up 7 bases and V 5 bases, and 6 bases lay outside the gene matches. The germline CDR1 and CDR2 sequences are SEHNR and FQNEAQ (reference sequence). The DNA of the CDR3 is TGTGCCAGCAGCCCGGGACAGGGCGACCAGCCCCAGCATTTT. Its translation: CASSPGQGDQPQHF. Full variable domain (rest looked up from reference TRBV7-9 and TRBJ1-5): DTGVSQNPRHKITKRGQNVTFRCDPISEHNRLYWYRQTLGQGPEFLTYFQNEAQLEKSRLLSDRFSAERPKGSFSTLEIQRTEQGDSAMYLCASSPGQGDQPQHFGDGTRLSIL.

This sequence joins TRBV28 and TRBJ2-2; 11 bases agree with TRBD2. Trimming cost V 2 bases and J 5 bases; bases outside gene matches: 7. CDR3 length: 17 amino acids. Germline CDR1 and CDR2: MDHEN and SYDVKM. The CDR3 reads CASSLLLAGGLTGELFF. The CDR3, as DNA: TGTGCCAGCAGTTTACTATTAGCGGGAGGGTTGACCGGGGAGCTGTTTTTT.

The chain joins TRBV5-4 to TRBJ2-5, with D possibly TRBD1 on 5 matching bases. Trimming took 3 bases from V and 4 from J, leaving 7 bases between them. The germline V gene encodes CDR1 SGHNT and CDR2 YYREEE (reference sequence). CDR3 size: 12 residues. CDR3 DNA: TGTGCCAGCAGCTGGGGCGGAGAGACCCAGTACTTC. Its protein is CASSWGGETQYF.

In this sample, this clone is medium-sized. This sequence joins TRBV7-9 and TRBJ1-1, with 9 nucleotides matching TRBD1. The CDR3 runs 18 residues. J was trimmed by 1 base and V by 1 base; bases with no gene match: 10. From germline, CDR1 is SEHNR and CDR2 FQNEAQ (reference sequence). The DNA of the CDR3 is TGTGCCAGCAGCTTAGAAAGGACAGGGGCCGGGGAGAACACTGAAGCTTTCTTT. It yields the protein CASSLERTGAGENTEAFF.

The chain is built from TRBV28 and TRBJ1-4, with 8 bases matching TRBD1. This CDR3 has 15 amino acids. The J segment lost 8 bases and the V segment lost 2 bases, leaving 7 bases of the junction unmatched. The germline CDR1 and CDR2 sequences are MDHEN and SYDVKM. In DNA, the CDR3 is TGTGCCAGCAGTTTAAGTTGGGACAGGCGAGAAAAACTGTTTTTT. It specifies CASSLSWDRREKLFF.